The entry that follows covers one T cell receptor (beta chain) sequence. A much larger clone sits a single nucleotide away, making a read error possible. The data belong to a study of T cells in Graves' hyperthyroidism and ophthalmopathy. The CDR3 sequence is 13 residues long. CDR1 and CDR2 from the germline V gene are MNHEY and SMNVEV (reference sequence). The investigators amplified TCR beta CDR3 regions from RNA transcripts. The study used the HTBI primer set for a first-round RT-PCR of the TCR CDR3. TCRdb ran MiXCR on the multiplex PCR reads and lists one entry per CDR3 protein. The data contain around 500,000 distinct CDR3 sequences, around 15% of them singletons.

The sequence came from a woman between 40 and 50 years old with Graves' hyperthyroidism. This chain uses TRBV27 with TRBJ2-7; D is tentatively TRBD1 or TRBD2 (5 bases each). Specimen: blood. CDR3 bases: TGTGCCAGCAGTCGTCGAGGGACCTACGGGCAGTACTTC. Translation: CASSRRGTYGQYF.